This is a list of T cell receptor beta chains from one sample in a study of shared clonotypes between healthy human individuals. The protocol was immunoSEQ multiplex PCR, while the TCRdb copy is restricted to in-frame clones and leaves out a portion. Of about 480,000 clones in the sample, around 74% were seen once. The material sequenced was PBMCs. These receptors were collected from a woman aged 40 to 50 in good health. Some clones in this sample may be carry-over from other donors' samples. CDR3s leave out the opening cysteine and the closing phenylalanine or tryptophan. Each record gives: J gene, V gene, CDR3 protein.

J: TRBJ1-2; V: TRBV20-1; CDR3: SATGPDGYT
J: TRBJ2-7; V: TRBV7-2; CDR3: ASNLGVYYEQY
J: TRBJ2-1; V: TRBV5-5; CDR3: ASSSGQGINEQF
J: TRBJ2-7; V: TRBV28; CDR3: ASSPPPTGGIYEQY
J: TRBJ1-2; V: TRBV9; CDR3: ASSPLQGALRAYGYT
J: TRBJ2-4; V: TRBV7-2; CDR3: ASSPRTGLAKNIQY
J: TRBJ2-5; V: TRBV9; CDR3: ASSVGGHGETQY
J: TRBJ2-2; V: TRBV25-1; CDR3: ASSEGANTGELF
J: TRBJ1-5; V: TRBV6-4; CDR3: AIPGSGGDQPQH
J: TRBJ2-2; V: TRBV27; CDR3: ASRGREGDTGELF
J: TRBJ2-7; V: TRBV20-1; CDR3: SARVIYEQY
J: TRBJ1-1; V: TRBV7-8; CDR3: ASLAPNTEAF
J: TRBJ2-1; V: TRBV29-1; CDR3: SVEVVGLGQGYNEQF
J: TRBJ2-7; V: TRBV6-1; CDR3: ASNSGRSYEQY
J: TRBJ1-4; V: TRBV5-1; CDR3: ASSQDRGYEKLF
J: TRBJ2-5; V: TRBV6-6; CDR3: ASSQVGETQY